A selection of T cell receptor beta chains follows, all from one sample in a study of T cell responses to AZD1222 COVID-19 vaccine. Clones were sequenced by immunoSEQ multiplex PCR, and TCRdb holds only the in-frame ones, with some missing. In the table there are 78,000 or so clones, around three quarters of which are singletons. The sequencing here drew on peripheral blood, taken 28 days after the second AZD1222 dose. Receptor source: an adult who received the AZD1222 COVID-19 vaccine. The conserved cysteine and the conserved F or W are not part of the CDR3 here. Each record gives: V gene, J gene, CDR3 protein.

>TRBV2|TRBJ2-7
ASSPGEASGDYEQY
>TRBV7-9|TRBJ2-5
ASSLVTEYQETQY
>TRBV28|TRBJ2-5
ASSSFPQQETQY
>TRBV4-1|TRBJ2-5
ASSQDPHQIQETQY
>TRBV6-6|TRBJ1-1
ASSLGQGIEAF
>TRBV4-3|TRBJ2-1
ASSQGSYNEQF
>TRBV7-3|TRBJ2-3
ASSEYPGSPTDTQY
>TRBV11-3|TRBJ2-1
ASSSTVGLAGGEQF
>TRBV7-3|TRBJ2-1
ASSPGGSYNEQF
>TRBV5-6|TRBJ2-3
ASSVAGTGGGVTQY
>TRBV5-5|TRBJ2-7
ASSLAPRDSYEQY
>TRBV30|TRBJ2-6
ACGPSGANVLT
>TRBV6-2/TRBV6-3|TRBJ2-7
ASSYFRTSGLSEQY
>TRBV3-1/TRBV3-2|TRBJ2-3
ASSQDFPGGTTDTQY
>TRBV24-1|TRBJ2-3
ATAESGGRISTDTQY
>TRBV7-2|TRBJ1-2
ASSSMTPAYGYT
>TRBV18|TRBJ2-6
ASSEQVSGANVLT
>TRBV6-2/TRBV6-3|TRBJ1-1
ASSYLGGPEAF
>TRBV28|TRBJ1-5
ASSLPQSSQPQH
>TRBV19|TRBJ1-5
ASSTDRGPHQPQH
>TRBV7-9|TRBJ2-3
ASSLGTDTQY
>TRBV3-1/TRBV3-2|TRBJ2-7
ASSPRGTVSSYEQY
>TRBV7-2|TRBJ2-1
ASSLGGTGNANEQF
>TRBV4-3|TRBJ1-3
ASSQDTGVSGNTIY
>TRBV5-4|TRBJ2-3
ASSLGAGDTQY
>TRBV27|TRBJ2-5
ASSSRLEQETQY
>TRBV3-1/TRBV3-2|TRBJ1-2
ASSQDPAGYNGYT
>TRBV28|TRBJ2-7
ASSFAAGGPSSYEQY
>TRBV11-2|TRBJ2-2
ASSSSGRGDDTGELF
>TRBV6-2/TRBV6-3|TRBJ2-1
ASSPGTSGRSYLDEQF
>TRBV3-1/TRBV3-2|TRBJ2-1
ASSPLDKGLAGVRQF
>TRBV4-2|TRBJ2-7
ASSRDSGYEQY
>TRBV30|TRBJ1-4
AWSVGMGLF
>TRBV28|TRBJ2-7
ASSSPAGPKVYEQY
>TRBV4-1|TRBJ2-2
ASSQVEYGELF
>TRBV28|TRBJ2-1
ASSFGPRGHEQF
>TRBV10-3|TRBJ2-7
AISASGSSYEQY
>TRBV27|TRBJ2-3
ATSHLAGGLAGGSADTQY
>TRBV5-4|TRBJ2-5
ASSPKKETQY
>TRBV12-3/TRBV12-4|TRBJ2-7
ASSFDRAYEQY
>TRBV2|TRBJ2-3
ATYPLAGLGTDTQY
>TRBV28|TRBJ2-7
ASSLSGFAYEQY
>TRBV11-2|TRBJ2-1
ASSPSTAHEQF
>TRBV28|TRBJ2-1
ASSSTLGGTYNEQF
>TRBV24-1|TRBJ2-2
ATSGQANTGELF
>TRBV4-2|TRBJ1-4
ASSQGVRENEKLF
>TRBV7-3|TRBJ2-1
ASSLTGLAGTEQF